This TCR beta chain came from a study of Graves' ophthalmopathy and Graves' hyperthyroidism. Points from the study as a whole: Blood also held most thyroid clonotypes expanded above 0.001 frequency.

Transcripts of RNA were the source for amplifying TCR beta CDR3 regions. The workflow started with a first-round RT-PCR run with HTBI primers and then moved on to a second-round multiplex PCR. MiXCR, applied by TCRdb to the multiplex PCR reads, yields one record per CDR3 protein. This sample carries roughly 400,000 distinct CDR3 sequences, about a sixth of them seen once, and the ten largest clones take roughly 2.4%. Many counts were recorded for this clonotype. The antigen is not known. From germline, CDR1 is MDHEN and CDR2 SYDVKM. V trimming: 6 bases; J trimming: 0 bases; junction bases outside the gene matches: 5. The CDR3 extends over 15 amino acids. PBMCs were density-gradient isolated from about 9.6 ml fresh blood.

This chain connects TRBV28 to TRBJ1-1; 9 bases match TRBD1. The receptor was isolated from an adult woman with stable Graves' hyperthyroidism. Sample: peripheral blood. Here the CDR3 reads CASRDRGVVNTEAFF. In DNA, the CDR3 is TGTGCCAGCAGGGACAGGGGAGTGGTGAACACTGAAGCTTTCTTT.